The T cell receptor beta chain described here comes from a study of T cell changes during pregnancy in multiple sclerosis. The repertoire was sequenced with immunoSEQ multiplex PCR; TCRdb's copy has only in-frame clones and lacks some. The sample contains about 38,000 clones, more than 85% of which appear only once. The receptor's source is a female donor with multiple sclerosis, enrolled in a pregnancy study. Sequenced material: CD8+ T cells from peripheral blood mononuclear cells, taken after pregnancy.

The CDR3 DNA reads TGTGCCAGCAGCTTGGTTCTAGCGGGAAGGATCAATGAGCAGTTCTTC. As protein: CASSLVLAGRINEQFF. The chain recombines TRBV7-2 with TRBJ2-1; 9 bases match TRBD2. The CDR3 has 16 amino acids. CDR1 is SGHTA and CDR2 is FQGNSA in the germline V gene. With V trimmed by 3 bases and J by 6 bases, 9 bases remained unmatched.